This note documents a single TCR beta chain sequence. What this receptor recognizes is not known. No base quality information exists; no much larger clone differs at one position. Genomic DNA was extracted from sorted cells for sequencing of the TCRbeta CDR3 region. TCRbeta CDR3 regions were sequenced using the immunoSEQ Assay. TCRdb obtained this table from immuneACCESS and retained in-frame rearrangements with V and J assigned. These tables miss some clones; where compared with another copy, unresolved V genes account for less than half of the shortfall, and the remainder is unexplained. The sample records some 74,000 clones, about 83% of which are singletons. The biggest ten clones account for 6.5% to 7.5% of the sample. The data stem from a study of OX40 agonist ivuxolimab in advanced cancers. With regard to the full study: Ivuxolimab was an agonistic, fully human IgG2 monoclonal antibody directed against OX40 (CD134), a costimulatory receptor. Intravenous ivuxolimab was administered to patients every 2 weeks at six dose levels: 0.01, 0.1, 0.3, 1.5, 3 and 10 mg/kg. Of the roughly 52 dose-escalation patients, hepatocellular carcinoma was present in about 19, melanoma in around 15, renal cell carcinoma in 9 and head and neck cancer in 9. In the dose-escalation cohort, 82.7% of patients were male, and the mean age was roughly 60 years, with a range of roughly 20 to 80. Patients were allowed to have had prior anti-PD-1, anti-PD-L1 or anti-CTLA-4 therapy, and around two fifths of the dose-escalation patients had been treated with checkpoint inhibitors. Partial responses were achieved by three dose-escalation patients, of whom one had hepatocellular carcinoma and two had cutaneous melanoma. Peripheral TCRbeta sequencing aimed to test whether ivuxolimab altered TCR sequence diversity and caused clonal T-cell expansion. The paper describes the monotherapy dose-escalation part (N of about 50 patients) of the phase I trial of ivuxolimab. General findings and caveats noted by the study authors: In the 0.1-3.0 mg/kg groups, partial responders were among the patients with the lowest normalized peripheral clonal expansion, particularly in CD8+ T cells. The antigen specificity of the clonally expanded peripheral T cells was not determined. After ivuxolimab, CD8+ T cells had more expanded clones than CD4+ T cells on average. Clonal expansion of both CD4+ and CD8+ blood T cells was observed from baseline to week 6 at doses 0.1 to 3.0 mg/kg. Low levels of normalized T-cell clonal expansion were also seen in some nonresponding patients.

Patients with a history of autoimmune disease or receiving systemic immunosuppression were excluded from the trial. Peripheral blood for TCR sequencing was collected from all dose cohorts at baseline, on cycle 4 day 1, and on cycle 7 day 1. Samples were obtained from an open-label, multicenter, first-in-human phase I dose-escalation trial of ivuxolimab. Adults with locally advanced or metastatic melanoma, renal cell, hepatocellular, or head and neck squamous cell carcinoma were enrolled in the trial. Before TCR sequencing, CD4+ T cells and CD8+ T cells were sorted from peripheral blood as separate populations. The sequence came from an adult with an advanced solid tumor such as melanoma, head and neck, liver or kidney cancer. The sequencing here drew on CD4+ or CD8+ T cells sorted from blood, taken in a trial of the OX40 agonist ivuxolimab.

The nucleotides read TGTGCCAGCAGCCAACTAGGACCTAATTCACCCCTCCACTTT. Its protein reads: CASSQLGPNSPLHF. The rearrangement combines TRBV5-4 with TRBJ1-6, with the D gene uncertain. The CDR3 starts with the cysteine, ends with the phenylalanine, and has 14 residues. Only CDR3 DNA remains: 42 bases, in frame from the first base. The CDR1 and CDR2 encoded by the germline V gene (reference sequence) are SGHNT and YYREEE. V loses 4 bases, J loses 6 bases, and the germline ends lie 11 bases apart.